The 22 T cell receptor beta chains listed next were all sequenced from one sample in a study of control samples from healthy donors and cancer patients. Produced via immunoSEQ multiplex PCR; TCRdb's table is partial and in-frame only. The sample carries 75,000 to 100,000 clones, nearly 90% recorded once. The sequenced material came from blood. The receptors come from a man between 50 and 59 years old in good health.

This chain links TRBV6-1 with TRBJ1-5; 9 nucleotides match TRBD1. There are 15 residues in the CDR3. V shed 3 bases, J shed 1 base, and the junction held 1 base outside the gene matches. CDR1 is MNHNS, CDR2 SASEGT, per germline. The CDR3 here is CASSDGQGSNQPQHF. As DNA, the CDR3 is TGTGCCAGCAGTGATGGACAGGGGAGCAATCAGCCCCAGCATTTT.

The CDR3 bases are TGTGCCAGCAGCCAAGGGAGCGTATCCACAGATACGCAGTATTTT. Translation: CASSQGSVSTDTQYF. The gene calls are TRBV3-1 (or the pseudogene TRBV3-2) and TRBJ2-3; D ambiguous. V was shortened by 1 base and J by 2 bases, with 10 bases between the two germline ends. Germline-derived CDR1 and CDR2 are LGHDT and YNNKEL (reference sequence). This CDR3 has 15 residues.

The rearrangement joins TRBV5-1 to TRBJ1-1, with D possibly being TRBD1 (5 bases). Germline V CDR1 and CDR2: SGHRS, YFSETQ. Trimming removed 1 base from V and 1 base from J, with 17 bases in between. CDR3 length equals 17 residues. The CDR3 nucleotides read TGCGCCAGCAGCTTGAGTAGAGGTTTGCAGGGGAACACTGAAGCTTTCTTT. Its protein product is CASSLSRGLQGNTEAFF.

V and J are TRBV28 and TRBJ2-1; tentative D call: TRBD2 (5 bases). The V gene's germline CDR1 is MDHEN and CDR2 SYDVKM. This CDR3 comprises 17 residues. V gave up 4 bases and J gave up 15 bases, with 31 bases separating them. CDR3 nucleotide sequence: TGTGCCAGCAGTTCTGGCGGACTCTCCCGCCAGACTTTCATTCGGTTCTTC. Protein: CASSSGGLSRQTFIRFF.

The J gene is TRBJ1-1, the V gene TRBV4-1; unclear D gene. Trimming took off 4 bases at V and 5 bases at J, with 17 bases between the two ends. Germline assignment: CDR1 MGHRA and CDR2 YSYEKL. This CDR3 has 15 amino acids. CDR3 sequence (DNA): TGCGCCAGCAGCCGGGCCGATACGGTTCGGACTGAAGCTTTCTTT. Translation gives CASSRADTVRTEAFF.

The chain is built from TRBV6-6 and TRBJ1-4, with D unclear. Trimming pared 4 bases from V and 8 bases from J, leaving 11 bases between. Germline assignment: CDR1 MNHNY and CDR2 SVGAGI (reference sequence). The CDR3 covers 13 residues. In DNA, the CDR3 is TGTGCCAGCAGTTCTCTCTTTGGGGAAAAACTGTTTTTT. The encoded protein is CASSSLFGEKLFF.

The rearrangement joins TRBV11-3 to TRBJ2-1; D is possibly TRBD1 (7 bases). Trimming removed 4 bases from V and 4 bases from J, with 17 bases in between. The CDR3 contains 16 residues. Germline-derived CDR1 and CDR2 are SGHNT and YENEEA. CDR3 sequence: CASSSRRGLGYNEQFF. DNA of the CDR3: TGTGCCAGCAGCTCCAGGAGGGGGCTGGGGTACAATGAGCAGTTCTTC. Looking up the rest from reference TRBV11-3 and TRBJ2-1 gives the full variable domain: EAGVVQSPRYKIIEKKQPVAFWCNPISGHNTLYWYLQNLGQGPELLIRYENEEAVDDSQLPKDRFSAERLKGVDSTLKIQPAELGDSAVYLCASSSRRGLGYNEQFFGPGTRLTVL.

J is TRBJ2-5 and V is TRBV11-3; 7 bases are shared with TRBD2. V dropped 8 bases and J dropped 4; count of bases not matched to a gene: 7. The CDR3 has 13 amino acids. Germline loops: CDR1 SGHNT, CDR2 YENEEA. The CDR3 DNA reads TGTGCCAGCGGGGAGGGAGGGTCAGAGACCCAGTACTTC. Amino acids: CASGEGGSETQYF.

CDR3 coding DNA: TGTGCCTGGAGTCGGGGGGGCGGCTACACCTTC. This codes for CAWSRGGGYTF. The chain is built from TRBV30 and TRBJ1-2, with D possibly matching TRBD1 (6 bases). Looked up from germline, CDR1 is GTSNPN and CDR2 is SVGIG (reference sequence). V was clipped by 2 bases and J by 8 bases, with 9 bases between them. CDR3 size: 11 residues. Full variable domain (missing parts from reference TRBV30 and TRBJ1-2): SQTIHQWPATLVQPVGSPLSLECTVEGTSNPNLYWYRQAAGRGLQLLFYSVGIGQISSEVPQNLSASRPQDRQFILSSKKLLLSDSGFYLCAWSRGGGYTFGSGTRLTVV.

The chain has TRBV3-1 (or the pseudogene TRBV3-2) and TRBJ2-3; either TRBD1 or TRBD2 may supply D (5 bases each). CDR1 is LGHDT and CDR2 is YNNKEL in the germline V gene (reference sequence). Trimming took off 0 bases at V and 1 base at J, with 23 bases between the two ends. The CDR3 covers 20 residues. CDR3 DNA: TGTGCCAGCAGCCAAGAGGTTTTGGGACCGACCTTAGGACGCACAGATACGCAGTATTTT. Translated, it gives CASSQEVLGPTLGRTDTQYF.

J is TRBJ2-5 and V is TRBV5-1; no definite D call. This CDR3 is 13 amino acids long. In germline, CDR1 is SGHRS, CDR2 YFSETQ. Trimming took 3 bases from V and 5 from J, leaving 11 bases between them. CDR3 nucleotides: TGCGCCAGCAGCTCCTTGTCCGAGGAGACCCAGTACTTC. As protein: CASSSLSEETQYF.

This sequence joins TRBV6-5 and TRBJ1-2; tentative D call: TRBD1 (6 bases). This CDR3 comprises 13 residues. Per the germline V gene, CDR1 is MNHEY and CDR2 is SVGAGI. Trimming took off 6 bases at V and 7 bases at J, with 15 bases between the two ends. The CDR3 DNA reads as TGTGCCAGCAGCCCGACAGGCCCAGGTGGCTACACCTTC. It is translated as CASSPTGPGGYTF.

The rearrangement links TRBV18 to TRBJ1-5; 10 nucleotides match TRBD1. The CDR3 is 14 amino acids. V gave up 4 bases and J gave up 5 bases; unmatched junction bases: 2. The germline V gene encodes CDR1 KGHSH and CDR2 LQKENI. The CDR3 spells CASSQDRGDQPQHF. The CDR3 nucleotides read TGTGCCAGCTCACAGGACAGGGGGGATCAGCCCCAGCATTTT.

This chain connects TRBV5-6 to TRBJ1-5; D uncertain. This CDR3 region has 12 residues. The germline V gene encodes CDR1 SGHDT and CDR2 YYEEEE. With 3 bases removed from V and 8 bases from J, the gap between germline ends came to 9 bases. CDR3 loop: CASSSRREPQHF. The DNA for the CDR3 is TGTGCCAGCAGCTCAAGAAGGGAGCCCCAGCATTTT.

V gene TRBV10-3 combines with J gene TRBJ1-1; no clear D. From germline, CDR1 is ENHRY and CDR2 SYGVKD. The V gene lost 2 bases and the J gene lost 6 bases, with 10 bases spanning the gap. The CDR3 covers 13 residues. CDR3 bases: TGTGCCATCAGTGAGACAATCTACTCTGAAGCTTTCTTT. This codes for CAISETIYSEAFF.

This chain uses TRBV5-5 with TRBJ2-7; the D gene is possibly TRBD2 (5 bases). Trimming took off 3 bases at V and 7 bases at J, with 17 bases between the two ends. The length of the CDR3 is 14 residues. Germline V gene sequence: CDR1 SGHKS, CDR2 YYEKEE (reference sequence). CDR3 amino acids: CASSSERTAAEQYF. CDR3 nucleotides: TGTGCCAGCAGCTCTGAGCGGACGGCCGCGGAGCAGTACTTC.

The chain has TRBV7-9 and TRBJ2-3; 8 bases fit TRBD1. There are 14 residues in the CDR3. The trim removed 3 bases at V and 1 base at J, leaving 0 bases unmatched. Germline CDR1 is SEHNR and CDR2 is FQNEAQ (reference sequence). Here the CDR3 reads CASSLTGGTDTQYF. The CDR3 bases are TGTGCCAGCAGCTTGACAGGGGGCACAGATACGCAGTATTTT.

CDR3 protein: CASSYKERDTQYF. The CDR3 DNA reads TGTGCCAGCAGTTACAAGGAAAGAGATACGCAGTATTTT. V gene TRBV6-5 combines with J gene TRBJ2-3; unclear D gene. V shed 2 bases and J shed 5 bases, with 8 bases lying between them. The CDR3 consists of 13 residues. CDR1 and CDR2 from the germline V gene are MNHEY and SVGAGI.

The count of this clone is one. This chain joins TRBV6-1 and TRBJ2-5; D is unclear. CDR1 MNHNS and CDR2 SASEGT come from the germline V gene. The CDR3 contains 12 residues. Between the trimmed V and J ends, which lost 0 bases and 5 bases, there was a span of 4 bases. In nucleotides, the CDR3 is TGTGCCAGCAGTGAAGCAAGGGAGACCCAGTACTTC. Amino acids: CASSEARETQYF.

The gene calls are TRBV19 and TRBJ1-5; TRBD1 agrees at 8 bases. Trimming at V came to 5 bases and at J to 4 bases, leaving 10 bases not matched to a gene. CDR1 and CDR2 from the germline V gene are LNHDA and SQIVND (reference sequence). This CDR3 is 16 amino acids long. In nucleotides, the CDR3 is TGTGCCAGTAGTTCGCCGACAGGGGTGGGAAATCAGCCCCAGCATTTT. It encodes CASSSPTGVGNQPQHF.

The V gene is TRBV30, the J gene TRBJ2-5; TRBD1 agrees at 11 bases. CDR1 and CDR2 (germline): GTSNPN, SVGIG (reference sequence). The CDR3 is 15 residues long. V gave up 2 bases and J gave up 4 bases; unmatched junction bases: 6. The CDR3: CAWSSGQGARETQYF. CDR3 nucleotides: TGTGCCTGGAGTTCAGGACAGGGGGCACGAGAGACCCAGTACTTC.

The chain uses TRBV5-1 and TRBJ2-3; 7 bases align to TRBD1. Per the germline V gene, CDR1 is SGHRS and CDR2 is YFSETQ. CDR3 size: 16 residues. After removal of 0 bases from V and 0 bases from J, the junction contained 4 bases not matched to a gene. Written as DNA, the CDR3 is TGCGCCAGCAGCTTGGGGGACAGCATCAGCACAGATACGCAGTATTTT. Amino acid sequence: CASSLGDSISTDTQYF. The whole variable domain, remainder taken from reference TRBV5-1 and TRBJ2-3, is KAGVTQTPRYLIKTRGQQVTLSCSPISGHRSVSWYQQTPGQGLQFLFEYFSETQRNKGNFPGRFSGRQFSNSRSEMNVSTLELGDSALYLCASSLGDSISTDTQYFGPGTRLTVL.